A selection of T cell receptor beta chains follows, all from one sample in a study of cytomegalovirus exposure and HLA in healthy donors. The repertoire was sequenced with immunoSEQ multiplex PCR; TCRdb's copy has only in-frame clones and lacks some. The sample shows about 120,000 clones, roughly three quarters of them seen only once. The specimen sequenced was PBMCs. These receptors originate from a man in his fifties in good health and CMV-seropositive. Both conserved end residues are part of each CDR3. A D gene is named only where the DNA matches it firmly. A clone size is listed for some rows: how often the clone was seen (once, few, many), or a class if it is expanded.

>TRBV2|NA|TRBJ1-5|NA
CASSESETLRNQPQHF
TGTGCCAGCAGTGAATCGGAGACCCTCCGGAATCAGCCCCAGCATTTT
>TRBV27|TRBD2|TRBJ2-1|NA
CASRLAGLKSDEQFF
TGTGCCAGCAGGCTAGCGGGATTGAAGAGCGATGAGCAGTTCTTC
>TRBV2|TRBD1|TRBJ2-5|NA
CASSGTGVETQYF
TGTGCCAGCAGCGGGACAGGGGTTGAGACCCAGTACTTC
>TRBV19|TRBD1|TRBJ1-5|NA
CASKDRDSNQPQHF
TGTGCCAGCAAGGACAGGGATAGCAATCAGCCCCAGCATTTT
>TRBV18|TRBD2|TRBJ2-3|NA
CASSQSPGRLADTQYF
TGTGCCAGCTCACAATCCCCCGGGAGGCTGGCAGATACGCAGTATTTT
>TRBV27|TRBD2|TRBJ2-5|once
CASSSSKLAGWQETQYF
TGTGCCAGCAGTTCCTCCAAGTTAGCGGGGTGGCAAGAGACCCAGTACTTC
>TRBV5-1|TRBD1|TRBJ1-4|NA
CASRQGASEKLFF
TGCGCCAGCCGACAGGGGGCGAGTGAAAAACTGTTTTTT
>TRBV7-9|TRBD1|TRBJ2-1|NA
CASSFKEGAQYYEQFF
TGTGCCAGCAGCTTCAAAGAGGGGGCACAATACTATGAGCAGTTCTTC
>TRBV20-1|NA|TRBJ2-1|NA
CSVSRADKQFF
TGCAGTGTCAGTCGGGCGGACAAGCAGTTCTTC
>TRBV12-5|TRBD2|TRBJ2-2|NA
CASGLVSVAGLTGELFF
TGTGCTAGTGGTTTGGTATCGGTAGCGGGGCTCACCGGGGAGCTGTTTTTT
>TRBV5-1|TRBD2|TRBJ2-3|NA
CASSRGDTDTQYF
TGCGCCAGCAGCCGGGGGGACACAGATACGCAGTATTTT
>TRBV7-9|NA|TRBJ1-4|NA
CASSSKAGLRTEKLFF
TGTGCCAGCAGCTCCAAGGCGGGTCTCCGGACTGAAAAACTGTTTTTT
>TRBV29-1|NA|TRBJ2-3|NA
CSGTGVRTDTQYF
TGCAGCGGGACCGGGGTACGCACAGATACGCAGTATTTT
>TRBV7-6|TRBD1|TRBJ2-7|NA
CASSPPDRGSYEQYF
TGTGCCAGCAGCCCGCCCGACAGGGGCTCCTACGAGCAGTACTTC